This TCR beta chain was observed in a study of tumor-infiltrating lymphocytes in primary liver carcinoma (TCRdb year 2017). Broadly, across the study: The five patients, three men and two women aged 30 to 69 years, had hepatocellular carcinoma (four) or combined HCC and intrahepatic cholangiocarcinoma (one). Each sample produced about 3.5 to 7.13 million productive TCRbeta reads, and read depth showed no significant difference between tissue types. Repertoires from technical replicates were highly reproducible, with mean shared-clone rates near 0.89 and correlation coefficients above 0.98. TCRbeta repertoire sequencing, expression microarrays and whole-exome sequencing were combined in the study across five regions of each liver tumor, with adjacent normal tissue and blood also included. The 25 or so tumor region samples were profiled with Agilent mRNA microarrays so that TCRbeta repertoire diversity could be related to the local molecular phenotype. TCRbeta repertoire sequencing covered 35 or so specimens from 5 patients: 25 or so tumor regions, 5 adjacent noncancerous liver tissues and 5 peripheral blood samples. The five patients had tumors staged T1-T3 N0M0, with maximum diameters ranging from about 4 to 10 cm. Findings and caveats that apply to the study as a whole: The top 250 clones accounted for a significantly greater share of the repertoire in tumors than in blood (p = 0.039). The study included only 4 to 6 patients, and the authors note findings should be validated in a larger study. Pairs of tumor regions showed greater repertoire overlap (mean about 36%) than tumor-adjacent pairs (roughly 17%) or tumor-blood pairs (about 15%), which is consistent with antigen-driven expansion. Only about 7-24% of top clones were present in all five regions of a tumor, suggesting spatial heterogeneity of tumor-infiltrating T cells. Bulk unsorted samples precluded comparing CD4+ and CD8+ T cell repertoires. Because sequencing covered only the TCR beta chain and unpaired alpha chains were not captured, true repertoire diversity is likely underestimated.

Total RNA and DNA were co-extracted from 20-30 mg of bulk tissue with the AllPrep DNA/RNA mini kit, without cell sorting. Surgical resection was performed in China between November 2015 and 2016 on roughly 5 patients with histopathologically diagnosed primary liver carcinoma. At the time of sampling, the patients had chronic HBV infection and had not received any treatment. Five spatially separated regions were sampled from each tumor: the superior, inferior, left-lateral and right-lateral poles, plus the tumor centre. According to histology, viable tumor cells made up more than 85% of every tumor sample. Fresh tumor and adjacent tissue pieces were bisected, with one half stored in RNAlater at -80 degrees C and the other half sent for histology. With regard to this clonotype: The antigen it recognizes is unknown. One junction end disagrees with the germline gene, perhaps due to a read error.

Using a constant-region primer and ProtoScript II reverse transcriptase, TCRbeta-specific cDNA was reverse-transcribed from about 540 ng total RNA. TCRbeta libraries were built with three nested multiplex PCR rounds, a slightly modified ARM-PCR procedure. Each of the first two PCR rounds ran for approximately 9 cycles and used multiplex TRBV1-TRBV30 forward primers together with a Cbeta reverse primer. Sample barcodes and Illumina adapters were attached in a final 25-cycle PCR using Deep VentR polymerase. Amplicons of 200-500 bp were gel-purified with a QIAquick gel extraction kit before sequencing. The TCRbeta amplicons were sequenced with 250-bp paired-end reads on an Illumina HiSeq 2500. In the original analysis: Quality trimming of reads was performed with Trimmomatic v0.33, and paired reads were merged with FLASH v1.2.11 so that full CDR3 sequences could be recovered. MiGEC v1.2.1b assigned V, D and J germline segments to the rearranged TCRbeta sequences. Clonotype statistics and Shannon-Wiener diversity indices were calculated with VDJtools v1.0.0. Except for diversity analysis, only the 250 most abundant clonotypes of each sample were used in subsequent analyses to reduce sampling bias. TCRdb handled the public reads itself, with Q25 trimming in fastp and clone calling in MiXCR, and kept productive beta chains. For every CDR3 protein sequence, its rows merge into one entry that carries the most common genes and DNA. The V and J calls and clone size are TCRdb's, not the authors'. Counted in this sample were some 94,000 distinct CDR3 sequences; about 70% of them appeared once. Roughly 10% of the sample is taken by the ten largest.

The CDR3 spans 19 residues, from the cysteine through the phenylalanine. The read is trimmed to its CDR3 DNA, 57 bases read in frame from base 1. Per the germline V gene, SGHNT is the CDR1 and YENEEA is the CDR2. The sequence joins TRBV11-3 to TRBJ2-1; TRBD2 is a possible D gene, resting on 10 matching bases. This TCR was sampled from a woman aged 60-75 years with primary liver carcinoma and hepatitis B virus infection. The sample consisted of liver tumor tissue from sampling region 5. The sample's cell subset or site label is to be understood as: tumor region T5, tumor centre. The CDR3 region: CASSARQGGLAGGYNEQFF. The sequenced DNA: TGTGCCAGCAGCGCCAGACAGGGGGGATTAGCGGGAGGATACAACGAGCAGTTCTTT.